This T cell receptor (beta chain) was sequenced during a study of blood T cell repertoires in COVID-19. Whole-study context: COVID-19 samples collected from the United States, Italy and Spain covered acute and convalescent phases.

V shed 0 bases and J shed 1 base, with 12 bases lying between them. Germline V lookup: CDR1 LGHNA, CDR2 YSLEER. The CDR3 length is 16 residues. Libraries were prepared by immunoSEQ multiplex PCR; TCRdb keeps only in-frame clonotypes and omits some of them. The sample holds some 110,000 clones, about 86% seen once. This clonotype was obtained from a man between 65 and 85 years old who had recovered from COVID-19. This chain links TRBV4-3 with TRBJ2-5, with D perhaps TRBD1 (6 bases). The material sequenced was peripheral blood. CDR3 protein: CASSQERGWGQETQYF. The CDR3 DNA reads TGCGCCAGCAGCCAAGAAAGGGGGTGGGGCCAAGAGACCCAGTACTTC.